Below, one TCR beta chain is given with its context. This clonotype occurred many times. Its binding antigen is unknown. The sample holds no much larger clone one base away, and base qualities are not on file. These data belong to a study of Graves' ophthalmopathy and Graves' hyperthyroidism (dated by TCRdb to between 2018 and 2020). Notes on the research overall: Peripheral blood was collected before any treatment was given, at the time of initial diagnosis. The study used signatures of the TCR beta repertoire to tell Graves' ophthalmopathy apart from Graves' hyperthyroidism and to predict which patients would progress to ophthalmopathy. In total, 135 blood samples were TCR-sequenced: 40 to 45 ophthalmopathy, some 75 hyperthyroidism and 17 hyperthyroidism-to-ophthalmopathy patients. To explore V-J signatures distinguishing ophthalmopathy from hyperthyroidism, a discovery set of about a hundred patients (about 43 ophthalmopathy, 55 to 60 stable hyperthyroidism) was enrolled. An independent validation cohort comprised under 20 hyperthyroidism patients and some 16 patients who later progressed from hyperthyroidism to ophthalmopathy. In roughly six hyperthyroidism patients, the T-cell repertoire of thyroid tissue was compared with the T-cell repertoire of blood. Following sampling, methimazole starting at 30 mg daily was administered to hyperthyroidism patients, and high-dose intravenous methylprednisolone was administered to ophthalmopathy patients. The approximately 90 discovery patients were divided at random into training and test sets in a 7:3 ratio.

For repertoire sequencing, the TCR beta CDR3 regions were amplified from RNA transcripts. A first-round RT-PCR used HTBI primers with the Qiagen OneStep RT-PCR kit, followed by a second-round multiplex PCR, size selection and purification. Libraries were sequenced paired-end with 100 bp reads on an Illumina HiSeq2000. On the authors' methods: SOAPnuke was used to process the reads, removing any read that contained adapters or uncalled bases, had a mean Phred below 15, or lacked an exact match to the constant primer or identifier. COPE v1.2.5 was used to merge the high-quality paired reads. Each unique nucleotide sequence was defined as a clonotype, and clonotypes were aligned to IMGT TRB V, D and J references with MiTCR v1.1. Analysis was restricted to V-J combinations with a frequency above 0.0001, which covered roughly 99% of repertoires. For each V-J combination, a TCR clonal expansion and chaos score was defined as the ratio of F50 clonal expansion to chaos observed in the TCRdist matrix. Welch's t-statistics and random forest were used to narrow the features down to about twelve V-J combinations, which were then fed into a naive Bayes classifier. Thyroid-blood repertoire similarity was quantified with the Morisita-Horn index. The raw public reads went through TCRdb reprocessing: fastp at Q25, MiXCR clone calling, in-frame beta chains kept. Rows with a matching CDR3 protein are joined into one entry that keeps the most common DNA and genes. TCRdb's processing, not the authors' own work, is the source of the V and J calls. Across this sample there are about 480,000 distinct CDR3 sequences, with around an eighth seen only once. The ten top clones hold more than 8.5% of the sample.

Overall study outcomes, separate from this receptor: In cross-validation, the 13-signature model distinguished ophthalmopathy from stable hyperthyroidism with roughly 90% sensitivity and around 81% specificity, and in the test set the corresponding values were about 80% and 75%. Most of the expanded thyroid clonotypes with a frequency above 0.001 were also detected in blood, and it was suggested that the thyroid immune response may be reflected by blood repertoires. In validation, the model predicted ophthalmopathy progression with nearly 71% sensitivity and about 77% specificity; fewer than 15 predicted patients were CT-confirmed with GO in a median of approximately 6.5 months. Sample size was not statistically predetermined, and group allocation was not concealed from the investigators.

Ophthalmopathy patients had moderately to severely active disease, Clinical Activity Score of at least 3, NOSPECS grade of at least 4, and disease duration under 3 months. Patients with other autoimmune diseases, uncontrolled infections, pregnancy or lactation were excluded from the study. Diagnosis relied on clinical symptoms, serum thyroxine, TRAb, thyroid ultrasound and orbital computed tomography. Ficoll-Paque density gradient centrifugation was used to isolate PBMCs from approximately 10 ml of fresh peripheral blood. Total RNA was extracted with Trizol reagent and quality-checked on an Agilent 2100 Bioanalyzer. Sequencing was carried out using blood. This receptor was taken from a woman aged 25 to 39 with Graves' ophthalmopathy. Donor details come from another sample of the same person, matched by shared clones.

The DNA sequence reads TGTGCCAGCAGTTTATACCGGGACTCCTATGGCTACACCTTC. Protein translation: CASSLYRDSYGYTF. The rearrangement combines TRBV28 with TRBJ1-2, with a tentative D gene TRBD1 over 5 matching bases. From a lookup of the germline V gene, CDR1 and CDR2 are MDHEN and SYDVKM. V gives up 1 base and J gives up 4 bases, and the segment between their germline ends measures 10 bases. The CDR3 numbers 14 residues from cysteine through phenylalanine. Just the 42-base CDR3 DNA is kept, in frame starting at base 1.